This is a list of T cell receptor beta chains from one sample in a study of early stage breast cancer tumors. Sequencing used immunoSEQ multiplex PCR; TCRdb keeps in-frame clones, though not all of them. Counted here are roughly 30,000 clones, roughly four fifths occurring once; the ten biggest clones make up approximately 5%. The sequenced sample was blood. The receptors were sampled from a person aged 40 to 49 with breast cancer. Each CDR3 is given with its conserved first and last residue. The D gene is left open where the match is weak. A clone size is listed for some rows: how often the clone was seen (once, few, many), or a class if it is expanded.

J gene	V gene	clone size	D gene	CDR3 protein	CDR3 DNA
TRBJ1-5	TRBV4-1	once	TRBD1	CASSQLPGTGGVGNQPQHF	TGCGCCAGCAGCCAACTTCCAGGCACAGGGGGCGTCGGCAATCAGCCCCAGCATTTT
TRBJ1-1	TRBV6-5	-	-	CASRASYLGLTEAFF	TGTGCCAGCAGGGCCTCCTATTTGGGGCTCACTGAAGCTTTCTTT
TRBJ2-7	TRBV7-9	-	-	CASSITERGYEQYF	TGTGCCAGCAGCATCACTGAGAGGGGTTACGAGCAGTACTTC
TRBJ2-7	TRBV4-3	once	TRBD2	CASSPGTSGTYEQYF	TGCGCCAGCAGCCCAGGGACTAGCGGTACCTACGAGCAGTACTTC
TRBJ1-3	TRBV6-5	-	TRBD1	CASSRQGLSGNTIYF	TGTGCCAGCAGTCGACAGGGACTCTCTGGAAACACCATATATTTT
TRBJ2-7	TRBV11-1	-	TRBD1	CASSLRTGPQEQYF	TGTGCCAGCAGCCTGAGGACAGGGCCCCAGGAGCAGTACTTC
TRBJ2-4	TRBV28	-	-	CASSPFSAKNIQYF	TGTGCCAGCAGCCCGTTCTCCGCCAAAAACATTCAGTACTTC
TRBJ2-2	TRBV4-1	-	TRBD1	CASSPETGTGTSGGITGELFF	TGCGCCAGCAGCCCAGAGACCGGGACAGGGACCAGCGGAGGAATTACCGGGGAGCTGTTTTTT
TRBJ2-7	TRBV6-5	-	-	CASSYATGSMAEQYF	TGTGCCAGCAGTTACGCTACAGGGTCTATGGCCGAGCAGTACTTC
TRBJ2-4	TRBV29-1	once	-	CSVEDWENIQYF	TGCAGCGTTGAAGACTGGGAAAACATTCAGTACTTC
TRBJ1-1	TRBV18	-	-	CASSPPSAGGVWNTEAFF	TGTGCCAGCTCACCACCGTCGGCAGGAGGAGTGTGGAACACTGAAGCTTTCTTT
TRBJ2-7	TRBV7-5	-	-	CVRSLGQGDYEQYF	TGTGTCAGAAGCTTGGGCCAGGGCGACTACGAGCAGTACTTC
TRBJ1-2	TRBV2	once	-	CASRRTLMGRYGYTF	TGTGCCAGCAGGAGGACCCTCATGGGCCGCTATGGCTACACCTTC
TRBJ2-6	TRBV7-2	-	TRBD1	CASSFPGQGAAGANVLTF	TGTGCCAGCAGCTTCCCGGGACAGGGGGCAGCTGGGGCCAACGTCCTGACTTTC
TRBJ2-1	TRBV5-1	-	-	CASSFAGAYNEQFF	TGCGCCAGCAGCTTCGCAGGTGCCTACAATGAGCAGTTCTTC
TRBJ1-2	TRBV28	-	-	CASSSGINYGYTF	TGTGCCAGCAGCTCCGGGATTAACTATGGCTACACCTTC
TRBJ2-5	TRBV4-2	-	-	CASSQEFRQGETQYF	TGTGCCAGCAGCCAAGAATTCAGGCAGGGGGAGACCCAGTACTTC
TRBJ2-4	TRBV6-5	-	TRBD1	CASSAYQGAGNIQYF	TGTGCCAGCAGTGCTTACCAGGGGGCGGGAAACATTCAGTACTTC
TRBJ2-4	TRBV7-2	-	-	CASSLDGSSTKNIQYF	TGTGCCAGCAGCTTAGATGGAAGTAGTACCAAAAACATTCAGTACTTC
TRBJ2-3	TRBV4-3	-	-	CASTDLDTQYF	TGCGCCAGCACCGATTTAGATACGCAGTATTTT
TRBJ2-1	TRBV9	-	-	CASSVELAGEQFF	TGTGCCAGCAGCGTAGAATTAGCTGGGGAGCAGTTCTTC
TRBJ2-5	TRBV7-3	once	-	CASSFSEGETQYF	TGTGCCAGCAGCTTTTCAGAGGGAGAGACCCAGTACTTC
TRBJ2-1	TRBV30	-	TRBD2	CALAREYNEQFF	TGTGCCCTGGCGCGGGAGTACAATGAGCAGTTCTTC
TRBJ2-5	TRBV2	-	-	CASRDLGRETQYF	TGTGCCAGCAGAGACCTGGGACGCGAGACCCAGTACTTC
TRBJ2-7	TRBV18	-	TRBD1	CASSSPGQSSYEQYF	TGTGCCAGCTCTAGCCCGGGACAGAGCTCCTACGAGCAGTACTTC
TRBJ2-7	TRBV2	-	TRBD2	CASSLTSGSKYF	TGTGCCAGCAGTCTAACTAGCGGGAGTAAGTACTTC
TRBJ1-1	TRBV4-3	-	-	CASSQDLGGWYTEAFF	TGCGCCAGCAGCCAAGATCTAGGAGGGTGGTACACTGAAGCTTTCTTT
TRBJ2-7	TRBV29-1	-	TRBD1	CSVAPTGGTYEQYF	TGCAGCGTTGCCCCAACAGGGGGGACCTACGAGCAGTACTTC
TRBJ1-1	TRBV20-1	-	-	CSAATVRKFF	TGCAGTGCTGCTACCGTCCGGAAATTCTTT
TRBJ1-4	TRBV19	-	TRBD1	CASSSSGTGKEKLFF	TGTGCCAGTAGTTCCTCCGGGACAGGGAAAGAAAAACTGTTTTTT
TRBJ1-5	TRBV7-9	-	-	CASSTAGAAPQHF	TGTGCCAGCAGCACAGCAGGGGCGGCGCCCCAGCATTTT
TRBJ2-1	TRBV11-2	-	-	CASSSQTLAQGGFF	TGTGCCAGCAGCTCCCAAACATTGGCACAGGGTGGGTTCTTC
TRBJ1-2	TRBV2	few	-	CASVRAYGYTF	TGTGCCAGCGTCAGGGCCTATGGCTACACCTTC
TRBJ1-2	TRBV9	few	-	CASTGGDYGYTF	TGTGCCAGCACGGGAGGCGACTATGGCTACACCTTC
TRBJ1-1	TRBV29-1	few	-	CSVVSVNTEAFF	TGCAGCGTTGTTTCCGTGAACACTGAAGCTTTCTTT
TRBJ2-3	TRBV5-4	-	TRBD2	CASSQGLAEADTQYF	TGTGCCAGCAGCCAAGGGCTAGCGGAGGCAGATACGCAGTATTTT
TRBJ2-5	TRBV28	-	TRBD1	CATRQGNGETQYF	TGTGCCACCCGACAGGGGAACGGAGAGACCCAGTACTTC
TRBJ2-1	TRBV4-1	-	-	CASSQLTSYNEQFF	TGCGCCAGCAGCCAATTGACTAGTTACAATGAGCAGTTCTTC
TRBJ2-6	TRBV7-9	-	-	CASSKGVRDTGANVLTF	TGTGCCAGCAGCAAGGGGGTGCGGGACACTGGGGCCAACGTCCTGACTTTC
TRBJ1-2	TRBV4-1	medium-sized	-	CASSQETDYGYTF	TGCGCCAGCAGCCAAGAAACGGACTATGGCTACACCTTC
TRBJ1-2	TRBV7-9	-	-	CASSTAGDFYGYTF	TGTGCCAGCAGCACTGCAGGAGATTTCTATGGCTACACCTTC
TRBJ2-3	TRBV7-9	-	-	CASSLEWSTDTQYF	TGTGCCAGCAGCTTGGAGTGGAGCACAGATACGCAGTATTTT
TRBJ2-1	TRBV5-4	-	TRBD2	CASSSLAGSFNEQFF	TGTGCCAGCAGCTCGTTAGCGGGATCCTTCAATGAGCAGTTCTTC
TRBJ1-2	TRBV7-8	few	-	CASSNAQGFRGYTF	TGTGCCAGCAGCAATGCACAGGGCTTCAGAGGCTACACCTTC
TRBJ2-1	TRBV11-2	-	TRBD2	CASSSPTSGSSREQFF	TGTGCCAGCAGCTCACCGACTAGCGGGAGTTCGCGTGAGCAGTTCTTC
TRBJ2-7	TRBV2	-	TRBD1	CASRGQGAVYEQYF	TGTGCCAGCAGGGGACAGGGGGCAGTCTACGAGCAGTACTTC
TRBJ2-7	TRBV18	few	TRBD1	CASSPGQGPGEQYF	TGTGCCAGCTCACCAGGACAGGGTCCCGGCGAGCAGTACTTC
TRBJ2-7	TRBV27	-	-	CASSLSPQPMFKQYF	TGTGCCAGCAGTTTATCGCCACAGCCTATGTTCAAGCAGTACTTC
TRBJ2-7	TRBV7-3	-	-	CASSEGSLIYEQYF	TGTGCCAGCAGCGAGGGATCCCTTATCTACGAGCAGTACTTC
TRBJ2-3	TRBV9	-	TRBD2	CASTTSGRALDTQYF	TGTGCCAGCACCACTAGCGGGAGGGCCTTAGATACGCAGTATTTT
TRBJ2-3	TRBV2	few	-	CASSSRTATISTDTQYF	TGTGCCAGCAGTTCTAGAACGGCCACTATTAGCACAGATACGCAGTATTTT
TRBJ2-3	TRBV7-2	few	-	CASSPEFADTQYF	TGTGCCAGCAGCCCAGAATTTGCAGATACGCAGTATTTT
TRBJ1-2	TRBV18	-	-	CASSHAGTSPAGYTF	TGTGCCAGCTCCCACGCCGGGACTTCGCCGGCGGGCTACACCTTC
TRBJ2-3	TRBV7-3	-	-	CASSLQASDSTDTQYF	TGTGCCAGCAGCTTACAAGCTAGCGATAGCACAGATACGCAGTATTTT
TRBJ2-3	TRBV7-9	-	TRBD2	CASSFGLAGTDTQYF	TGTGCCAGCAGCTTCGGACTAGCGGGCACAGATACGCAGTATTTT
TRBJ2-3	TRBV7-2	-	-	CASSLGADLSTDTQYF	TGTGCCAGCAGCTTGGGCGCGGACTTAAGCACAGATACGCAGTATTTT
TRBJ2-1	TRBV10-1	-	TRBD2	CASSGTSRNEQFF	TGCGCCAGCAGTGGGACTAGCCGCAATGAGCAGTTCTTC
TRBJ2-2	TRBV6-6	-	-	CASSYSQIAGELFF	TGTGCCAGCAGTTACTCACAGATTGCCGGGGAGCTGTTTTTT
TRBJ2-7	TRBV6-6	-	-	CASSYPGTREQYF	TGTGCCAGCAGTTACCCCGGTACCCGGGAGCAGTACTTC